The entry that follows covers one T cell receptor beta chain sequence. Its antigen is unknown. Trimming removed 2 bases at V and 5 bases at J, with 15 bases between. The CDR3 contains 15 residues. Germline assignment: CDR1 MNHEY and CDR2 SVGAGI. This entry comes from a study of graft-versus-host responses after intestinal transplantation. TCRdb keeps only in-frame clones here, not all; method: immunoSEQ multiplex PCR. Of under 100,000 clones listed, around 80% are singletons. This clonotype was sampled from a human donor who received an intestinal transplant. The gene calls are TRBV6-5 and TRBJ2-5; possible D gene TRBD1, 6 bases. The specimen comprised unstimulated CD4+ T cells sorted from spleen or lymph node cells, sampled before intestinal transplant. The CDR3 sequence: CASSYRIRGWETQYF. As DNA, the CDR3 is TGTGCCAGCAGTTACCGGATTAGGGGGTGGGAGACCCAGTACTTC.